Shown below are 17 T cell receptor beta chains from a single sample sequenced in a study of Ad26.COV2.S vaccination and SARS-CoV-2 variants. As to treatment: 15 to 20 received Ad26.COV2.S at low or high dose, single or two shots; about 5 received placebo; per-sample allocation not given. Day 63 following the first vaccine or placebo injection was when the samples were taken. The protocol was immunoSEQ multiplex PCR, while the TCRdb copy is restricted to in-frame clones and leaves out a portion. Among some 290,000 clones listed, around four fifths were seen once. Specimen: peripheral blood, collected in a trial of Ad26.COV2.S vaccine versus placebo. The receptors shown here come from a person aged 18 to 59 who received the Ad26.COV2.S COVID-19 vaccine or a placebo.

The sample holds a few counts of this clone. This chain connects TRBV7-9 to TRBJ1-5, with D maybe TRBD1 (5 bases). The germline CDR1 and CDR2 sequences are SEHNR and FQNEAQ (reference sequence). Trimming took off 5 bases at V and 7 bases at J, with 15 bases between the two ends. The CDR3 sequence is 14 residues long. CDR3 sequence: CASSDIRAGQPQHF. The DNA of the CDR3 is TGTGCCAGCAGCGACATCAGGGCGGGACAGCCCCAGCATTTT.

The chain is built from TRBV5-4 and TRBJ1-1, with D possibly matching TRBD1 (5 bases). The CDR3 consists of 14 residues. CDR1 is SGHNT, CDR2 YYREEE, per germline (reference sequence). Trimming cost V 4 bases and J 4 bases, with 14 bases left between them. The CDR3 DNA is TGTGCCAGCAGCATCCAGGGATACGGCACTGAAGCTTTCTTT. The encoded protein is CASSIQGYGTEAFF.

The chain employs TRBV19 and TRBJ1-2; D unclear. Germline V CDR1 and CDR2: LNHDA, SQIVND (reference sequence). The CDR3 is 13 amino acids. The V end lost 7 bases, the J end lost 4 bases, and 13 bases lay between the germline ends. DNA of the CDR3: TGTGCCAGTAATGGGAATGTCGTCTATGGCTACACCTTC. This translates into CASNGNVVYGYTF.

The gene calls are TRBV2 and TRBJ2-1, with 10 nucleotides matching TRBD1. Per the germline V gene, CDR1 is SNHLY and CDR2 is FYNNEI. The CDR3 loop spans 16 amino acids. J was trimmed by 6 bases and V by 7 bases; bases with no gene match: 12. CDR3 sequence reads: CASNPRPGQGINEQFF. The CDR3 coding sequence is TGTGCCAGCAACCCCCGTCCGGGACAGGGGATCAATGAGCAGTTCTTC.

The chain recombines TRBV5-1 with TRBJ1-1; 10 positions match TRBD1. V was pared by 3 bases and J by 5 bases, with 7 bases of the junction left unmatched. The CDR3 loop spans 15 amino acids. The germline CDR1 and CDR2 sequences are SGHRS and YFSETQ. As DNA, the CDR3 is TGCGCCAGCAGCTCCTCGGGACAGGGGAGTACTGAAGCTTTCTTT. Its protein is CASSSSGQGSTEAFF. Complete variable domain (other parts from reference TRBV5-1 and TRBJ1-1): KAGVTQTPRYLIKTRGQQVTLSCSPISGHRSVSWYQQTPGQGLQFLFEYFSETQRNKGNFPGRFSGRQFSNSRSEMNVSTLELGDSALYLCASSSSGQGSTEAFFGQGTRLTVV.

The V and J genes are TRBV5-1 and TRBJ2-3, with D possibly matching TRBD1 (7 bases). CDR3 length: 15 residues. CDR1 and CDR2 from the germline V gene are SGHRS and YFSETQ. V gave up 0 bases and J gave up 3 bases, with 11 bases separating them. This CDR3 is CASSLDPGGTDTQYF. Written as DNA, the CDR3 is TGCGCCAGCAGCTTGGACCCAGGGGGGACAGATACGCAGTATTTT.

This clone was seen just once. CDR3 DNA sequence: TGTGCCAGCAGTTACTCCCGACAGGGCCGGGGCTACACCTTC. Translation: CASSYSRQGRGYTF. This chain uses TRBV6-5 with TRBJ1-2, with 7 bases matching TRBD1. The CDR3 is 14 amino acids. Looked up from germline, CDR1 is MNHEY and CDR2 is SVGAGI. V dropped 0 bases and J dropped 8; count of bases not matched to a gene: 6.

The chain uses TRBV5-1 and TRBJ1-4; D is unclear. The V end lost 4 bases, the J end lost 8 bases, and 15 bases lay between the germline ends. This CDR3 spans 14 amino acids. From germline, CDR1 is SGHRS and CDR2 YFSETQ. CDR3 nucleotide sequence: TGCGCCAGCAGCCTAGACCCTAAAGGGGAAAAACTGTTTTTT. Encoded protein: CASSLDPKGEKLFF.

The chain links TRBV6-4 to TRBJ2-2; D remains ambiguous. CDR3 size: 12 residues. Germline assignment: CDR1 MRHNA and CDR2 SNTAGT. V shed 7 bases and J shed 5 bases, with 8 bases lying between them. The CDR3 is CASKTLTGELFF. CDR3 nucleotide sequence: TGTGCCAGCAAGACCCTTACCGGGGAGCTGTTTTTT.

V gene TRBV5-1 combines with J gene TRBJ1-2; D is unclear. This CDR3 comprises 14 residues. The germline CDR1 and CDR2 sequences are SGHRS and YFSETQ. V lost 0 bases, J lost 8 bases, and 14 bases lay in between. As DNA, the CDR3 is TGCGCCAGCAGCTTGGCCCCTCCGGGCGGGGGCTACACCTTC. Residues: CASSLAPPGGGYTF.

This rearrangement joins TRBV5-1 to TRBJ2-1, with a possible D match to TRBD1 (5 bases). V was pared by 1 base and J by 0 bases, with 11 bases between. The CDR3 has 16 residues. Germline V lookup: CDR1 SGHRS, CDR2 YFSETQ. The CDR3 region has the DNA TGCGCCAGCAGCTTGAATACAGGAACCTCCTACAATGAGCAGTTCTTC. Residues: CASSLNTGTSYNEQFF.

This clone is a singleton in its sample. The V and J genes are TRBV6-5 and TRBJ1-6; D is perhaps TRBD1 (5 bases). Germline lookup yields CDR1 MNHEY and CDR2 SVGAGI. The ends were cut back, 0 bases at V and 9 bases at J, with 12 bases in the middle. This CDR3 is built from 15 residues. The CDR3 region has the DNA TGTGCCAGCAGTTACTCGTCTGCTGGGGGTTCACCCCTCCACTTT. Translation: CASSYSSAGGSPLHF.

This chain joins TRBV5-5 and TRBJ1-5; D is ambiguous. The CDR3 totals 13 residues. V was trimmed by 3 bases and J by 6 bases, leaving 10 bases between them. The germline V gene encodes CDR1 SGHKS and CDR2 YYEKEE (reference sequence). The CDR3 DNA sequence: TGTGCCAGCAGCTCGCAGGAGCGTCAGCCCCAGCATTTT. It encodes CASSSQERQPQHF.

The V gene is TRBV11-3, the J gene TRBJ1-1, with D tentatively TRBD1 (5 bases). Trimming left V 2 bases short and J 1 base short, with 17 bases between. The CDR3 runs 17 residues. Germline values: CDR1 SGHNT, CDR2 YENEEA. The CDR3 region has the DNA TGTGCCAGCAGCTTAATCCTCACCGGGGCAGGGAACACTGAAGCTTTCTTT. It encodes CASSLILTGAGNTEAFF.

This clone has a handful of counts. This chain connects TRBV2 to TRBJ1-6, with 7 bases lining up with TRBD1. The CDR3 spans 15 residues. V lost 7 bases, J lost 10 bases, and 13 bases stayed unmatched. Germline CDR1 and CDR2: SNHLY and FYNNEI. CDR3 region: CASKQTGASGSPLHF. CDR3 nucleotides: TGTGCCAGCAAACAAACAGGGGCCAGTGGGTCACCCCTCCACTTT.

The rearrangement links TRBV7-9 to TRBJ2-2; no reliable D call. The ends were cut back, 5 bases at V and 3 bases at J, with 13 bases in the middle. The germline CDR1 and CDR2 sequences are SEHNR and FQNEAQ (reference sequence). The CDR3 has 15 residues. The CDR3 DNA reads TGTGCCAGCAGCGAAGACACGCTATACACCGGGGAGCTGTTTTTT. It yields the protein CASSEDTLYTGELFF.

The J gene is TRBJ1-2, the V gene TRBV5-5; D possibly corresponds to TRBD1 (6 bases). The CDR3 sequence is 15 residues long. Germline CDR1 SGHKS, CDR2 YYEKEE (reference sequence). The germline V and J ends were trimmed by 0 bases and 2 bases, with 11 bases remaining between them. The CDR3 loop is CASSLAAGENYGYTF. The CDR3 DNA sequence: TGTGCCAGCAGCTTGGCTGCAGGGGAAAACTATGGCTACACCTTC.